The rows below give T cell receptor beta chains drawn from one sample of a study of T cells in Graves' hyperthyroidism and ophthalmopathy. Each CDR3 protein gets one entry after TCRdb re-called the multiplex PCR reads with MiXCR. The sample yields about 520,000 distinct CDR3 sequences, under 25% seen once. Sequencing was done on a sample of blood. The receptor set was obtained from a man aged 18 to 30 with Graves' hyperthyroidism. Both conserved end residues are part of each CDR3. The order of the fields is V gene, clone size, D gene, J gene, CDR3 protein, CDR3 DNA. A D gene is named only where the DNA matches it firmly. Some rows have no size entry. The others give once, few or many, or a class for an expanded clone.

v_gene: TRBV6-4; abundance: many; d_gene: -; j_gene: TRBJ1-2; CDR3aa: CASSEGPQNYGYTF; CDR3nt: TGTGCCAGCAGTGAGGGACCCCAAAACTATGGCTACACCTTC
v_gene: TRBV6-2/TRBV6-3; abundance: many; d_gene: -; j_gene: TRBJ1-5; CDR3aa: CASSSNTAGPNQPQHF; CDR3nt: TGTGCCAGCAGTTCCAACACGGCCGGTCCCAATCAGCCCCAGCATTTT
v_gene: TRBV2; abundance: few; d_gene: -; j_gene: TRBJ2-7; CDR3aa: CASKGGPQSGEQYF; CDR3nt: TGTGCCAGCAAAGGAGGTCCGCAGTCGGGCGAGCAGTACTTC
v_gene: TRBV5-1; abundance: -; d_gene: TRBD1; j_gene: TRBJ2-2; CDR3aa: CASSFPRDRGVNTGELFF; CDR3nt: TGCGCCAGCAGCTTTCCCCGGGACAGGGGGGTCAACACCGGGGAGCTGTTTTTT
v_gene: TRBV20-1; abundance: few; d_gene: -; j_gene: TRBJ1-2; CDR3aa: CSARVTDYGYTF; CDR3nt: TGCAGTGCTAGGGTCACAGACTATGGCTACACCTTC
v_gene: TRBV2; abundance: many; d_gene: -; j_gene: TRBJ2-5; CDR3aa: CASVRDQETQYF; CDR3nt: TGTGCCAGCGTCCGGGACCAAGAGACCCAGTACTTC
v_gene: TRBV11-1; abundance: -; d_gene: -; j_gene: TRBJ2-7; CDR3aa: CASSFDGSSYEQYF; CDR3nt: TGTGCCAGCAGCTTTGACGGGAGCTCCTACGAGCAGTACTTC
v_gene: TRBV19; abundance: -; d_gene: -; j_gene: TRBJ2-7; CDR3aa: CASRPVGATIYEQYF; CDR3nt: TGTGCCAGCAGACCAGTAGGGGCCACTATCTACGAGCAGTACTTC
v_gene: TRBV27; abundance: many; d_gene: TRBD2; j_gene: TRBJ2-7; CDR3aa: CASSLRDYSEQYF; CDR3nt: TGTGCCAGCAGTTTACGGGACTACAGCGAGCAGTACTTC
v_gene: TRBV6-9; abundance: many; d_gene: -; j_gene: TRBJ1-2; CDR3aa: CASSQNPYPFYTF; CDR3nt: TGTGCCAGCAGCCAGAACCCTTACCCCTTCTACACCTTC
v_gene: TRBV28; abundance: -; d_gene: TRBD1; j_gene: TRBJ1-1; CDR3aa: CASNLGEGALNTEAFF; CDR3nt: TGTGCCAGCAACCTAGGGGAGGGGGCGCTAAACACTGAAGCTTTCTTT
v_gene: TRBV14; abundance: many; d_gene: -; j_gene: TRBJ2-7; CDR3aa: CASSQGIVYYEQYF; CDR3nt: TGTGCCAGCAGCCAAGGCATCGTGTACTACGAGCAGTACTTC
v_gene: TRBV6-1; abundance: many; d_gene: -; j_gene: TRBJ1-5; CDR3aa: CASSRVRWSNQPQHF; CDR3nt: TGTGCCAGCAGTAGGGTCCGGTGGAGCAATCAGCCCCAGCATTTT
v_gene: TRBV20-1; abundance: few; d_gene: -; j_gene: TRBJ1-2; CDR3aa: CSAIQAPNYGYTF; CDR3nt: TGCAGTGCCATCCAGGCACCTAACTATGGCTACACCTTC
v_gene: TRBV5-1; abundance: many; d_gene: -; j_gene: TRBJ2-7; CDR3aa: CASGDVGYEQYF; CDR3nt: TGCGCCAGCGGGGACGTGGGCTACGAGCAGTACTTC
v_gene: TRBV29-1; abundance: -; d_gene: -; j_gene: TRBJ1-2; CDR3aa: CSVVRGVTGYTF; CDR3nt: TGCAGCGTTGTGAGGGGGGTGACCGGCTACACCTTC
v_gene: TRBV6-2/TRBV6-3; abundance: many; d_gene: -; j_gene: TRBJ2-2; CDR3aa: CASSYQTGPLNTGELFF; CDR3nt: TGTGCCAGCAGTTACCAGACAGGCCCCCTGAACACCGGGGAGCTGTTTTTT
v_gene: TRBV15; abundance: few; d_gene: -; j_gene: TRBJ1-1; CDR3aa: CATSSKGPWDTEAFF; CDR3nt: TGTGCCACCAGCTCCAAAGGTCCGTGGGACACTGAAGCTTTCTTT
v_gene: TRBV2; abundance: many; d_gene: TRBD1; j_gene: TRBJ2-5; CDR3aa: CASRILRQGGKETQYF; CDR3nt: TGTGCCAGCAGGATACTGAGACAGGGGGGGAAAGAGACCCAGTACTTC
v_gene: TRBV12-3/TRBV12-4; abundance: few; d_gene: -; j_gene: TRBJ1-5; CDR3aa: CASSLGGQPQQF; CDR3nt: TGTGCCAGCAGTTTAGGGGGTCAGCCCCAGCAGTTT
v_gene: TRBV28; abundance: many; d_gene: -; j_gene: TRBJ1-5; CDR3aa: CASSSPSGEANQPQHF; CDR3nt: TGTGCCAGCAGCTCCCCCTCAGGGGAAGCGAATCAGCCCCAGCATTTT
v_gene: TRBV6-5; abundance: many; d_gene: -; j_gene: TRBJ2-5; CDR3aa: CASSPEGDGETQYF; CDR3nt: TGTGCCAGCAGCCCAGAAGGGGATGGAGAGACCCAGTACTTC
v_gene: TRBV15; abundance: many; d_gene: -; j_gene: TRBJ1-2; CDR3aa: CATSRGDRFYGYTF; CDR3nt: TGTGCCACCAGCAGGGGAGACAGGTTCTATGGCTACACCTTC
v_gene: TRBV6-1; abundance: -; d_gene: -; j_gene: TRBJ1-1; CDR3aa: CASSDRGGNTEAFF; CDR3nt: TGTGCCAGCAGTGACAGGGGTGGGAACACTGAAGCTTTCTTT
v_gene: TRBV19; abundance: many; d_gene: TRBD1; j_gene: TRBJ2-7; CDR3aa: CASSSGQGLGEQYF; CDR3nt: TGTGCCAGTAGTAGCGGACAGGGCCTTGGAGAGCAGTACTTC
v_gene: TRBV27; abundance: many; d_gene: -; j_gene: TRBJ2-7; CDR3aa: CASSLSGLGAYEQYF; CDR3nt: TGTGCCAGCAGTTTATCAGGCCTCGGAGCCTACGAGCAGTACTTC
v_gene: TRBV6-5; abundance: -; d_gene: -; j_gene: TRBJ1-1; CDR3aa: CASSYLGGGSTEAFF; CDR3nt: TGTGCCAGCAGTTACCTGGGGGGGGGGAGCACTGAAGCTTTCTTT
v_gene: TRBV7-2; abundance: many; d_gene: -; j_gene: TRBJ2-5; CDR3aa: CASSSQLARTQYF; CDR3nt: TGTGCCAGCAGCTCTCAACTTGCTAGGACCCAGTACTTC
v_gene: TRBV27; abundance: -; d_gene: -; j_gene: TRBJ1-1; CDR3aa: CASSFSGGWTEAFF; CDR3nt: TGTGCCAGCAGTTTTTCGGGGGGGTGGACTGAAGCTTTCTTT
v_gene: TRBV6-2/TRBV6-3; abundance: once; d_gene: -; j_gene: TRBJ1-2; CDR3aa: CASSYLPASDYGYTF; CDR3nt: TGTGCCAGCAGTTATCTCCCTGCCTCGGACTATGGCTACACCTTC